Each of the 30 T cell receptor beta chains below was sequenced from the same sample in a study of a mutant IDH1 vaccine in newly diagnosed glioma. Time point of the sample: week 11, during vaccination. In every dose of vaccine, 300 ug of mutant IDH1 20-mer peptide was given alongside topical imiquimod. Here immunoSEQ multiplex PCR was the method, and the copy in TCRdb shows in-frame clones only, minus some. The table lists more than 50,000 clones, about 88% of them singletons. These TCRs' antigens remain unknown. The sample here was PBMCs, taken from a glioma patient whose treatment included an IDH1 peptide vaccine. Receptors originate from a man in his forties with glioma.

The chain combines TRBV7-2 with TRBJ2-1; D is possibly TRBD2 (5 bases). The V end lost 1 base, the J end lost 0 bases, and 10 bases lay between the germline ends. The CDR3 is made up of 16 amino acids. The germline V gene has CDR1 SGHTA and CDR2 FQGNSA. The CDR3 coding sequence is TGTGCCAGCAGCTTAGGCGGGCTGTACTCCTACAATGAGCAGTTCTTC. It is translated as CASSLGGLYSYNEQFF.

In its sample, this clone was seen once. V gene TRBV27 combines with J gene TRBJ2-7; TRBD1 or TRBD2 may be the D gene (5 bases each). V was pared by 1 base and J by 2 bases, with 15 bases between. The CDR3 runs to 16 residues. The germline gives CDR1 MNHEY, CDR2 SMNVEV (reference sequence). Written as DNA, the CDR3 is TGTGCCAGCAGTTTATATTCTTGGGACGTAGCCTACGAGCAGTACTTC. Protein: CASSLYSWDVAYEQYF.

This sequence joins TRBV9 and TRBJ2-3; tentatively, D is TRBD2 (6 bases). Per the germline V gene, CDR1 is SGDLS and CDR2 is YYNGEE. V lost 7 bases and J 0 bases, leaving 12 bases between the germline ends. The CDR3 contains 14 residues. The CDR3 DNA sequence: TGTGCCAGCGCCCCAGGGACTAGCACAGATACGCAGTATTTT. Amino acid sequence: CASAPGTSTDTQYF.

This clone was observed a single time. This chain joins TRBV6-1 and TRBJ1-2, with 9 bases matching TRBD1. The CDR3 totals 15 residues. V lost 10 bases, J lost 2 bases, and 11 bases stayed unmatched. Germline loops: CDR1 MNHNS, CDR2 SASEGT. The DNA of the CDR3 is TGTGCCATTAGGGCCGGGACAGGGACAAACTATGGCTACACCTTC. This sequence encodes CAIRAGTGTNYGYTF.

This chain uses TRBV5-1 with TRBJ2-2; maybe TRBD2 (7 bases). The CDR3 is 16 amino acids. The V gene lost 4 bases and the J gene lost 6 bases, with 19 bases spanning the gap. Germline loops: CDR1 SGHRS, CDR2 YFSETQ. The CDR3 DNA is TGCGCCAGCAGCCCAAGGGGGGGGCGTTCTGCCGGGGAGCTGTTTTTT. Encoded protein: CASSPRGGRSAGELFF.

CDR3 sequence reads: CSALLRKANGNTIYF. The CDR3 bases are TGCAGCGCTTTATTGAGAAAGGCGAATGGAAACACCATATATTTT. The rearrangement joins TRBV29-1 to TRBJ1-3; D gene uncertain. This CDR3 comprises 15 residues. CDR1 and CDR2 (germline): SQVTM, ANQGSEA. The V end lost 7 bases, the J end lost 3 bases, and 19 bases lay between the germline ends.

The chain carries TRBV29-1 and TRBJ2-6, with D perhaps matching TRBD1 (6 bases). In germline, CDR1 is SQVTM, CDR2 ANQGSEA. CDR3 length: 14 residues. V was clipped by 5 bases and J by 4 bases, with 12 bases between them. CDR3: CSVYTGRGANVLTF. CDR3 nucleotide sequence: TGCAGCGTTTACACAGGGCGCGGGGCCAACGTCCTGACTTTC.

The chain recombines TRBV30 with TRBJ2-3; D is undetermined. Germline V gives CDR1 GTSNPN, CDR2 SVGIG (reference sequence). The CDR3 runs 13 residues. Trimming took 0 bases from V and 3 from J, leaving 7 bases between them. The CDR3 protein is CAWSVKLTDTQYF. The CDR3, as DNA: TGTGCCTGGAGTGTCAAGCTTACAGATACGCAGTATTTT.

V usage is TRBV4-3 and J usage is TRBJ2-3, with D hard to call. CDR1 is LGHNA and CDR2 is YSLEER in the germline V gene. Trimming cost V 0 bases and J 5 bases, with 6 bases left between them. The CDR3 totals 13 residues. This CDR3 is CASSQDVVDTQYF. The CDR3 DNA reads TGCGCCAGCAGCCAAGATGTGGTAGATACGCAGTATTTT.

This clone was detected only once. The V and J genes are TRBV7-2 and TRBJ2-1; 10 nucleotides line up with TRBD1. The CDR3 covers 16 residues. Germline CDR1 SGHTA, CDR2 FQGNSA. The V gene end was trimmed by 4 bases and the J gene end by 8 bases; junction bases not matched to a gene: 11. The CDR3 protein is CASSYGTGAHNYEQFF. In DNA, the CDR3 is TGTGCCAGCAGCTACGGGACAGGGGCTCACAACTATGAGCAGTTCTTC.

J is TRBJ2-6 and V is TRBV28; 9 bases are a match to TRBD1. The CDR3 length is 18 residues. Germline V gene data show CDR1 as MDHEN and CDR2 as SYDVKM. Losses at the gene ends were 5 bases for V and 0 bases for J; bases not matched to a gene: 8. CDR3 DNA sequence: TGTGCCAGCAGTCCGCCGGGACAGGGAGTCTCTGGGGCCAACGTCCTGACTTTC. Translated: CASSPPGQGVSGANVLTF.

This chain links TRBV19 with TRBJ2-6; tentatively, D is TRBD2 (6 bases). Germline V gene data show CDR1 as LNHDA and CDR2 as SQIVND (reference sequence). The CDR3 is 16 amino acids. V lost 4 bases and J lost 2, with 12 bases in between. The CDR3 reads CASSNSRGAGANVLTF. The CDR3 coding sequence is TGTGCCAGTAGTAATTCCCGCGGGGCTGGGGCCAACGTCCTGACTTTC.

The sample holds a few counts of this clone. The chain employs TRBV2 and TRBJ1-2, with D possibly TRBD1 on 6 matching bases. Germline V gives CDR1 SNHLY, CDR2 FYNNEI. Between the trimmed V and J ends, which lost 4 bases and 5 bases, there was a span of 14 bases. This CDR3 is built from 14 residues. The CDR3 spells CASSAGGAKYGYTF. The CDR3 DNA reads TGTGCCAGCAGTGCGGGGGGCGCGAAATATGGCTACACCTTC.

The chain uses TRBV7-3 and TRBJ2-1, with D unresolved. Germline CDR1 and CDR2: SGHTA and FQGTGA. The length of the CDR3 is 17 residues. The V and J ends lost 5 bases and 0 bases respectively, with 17 bases between them. The CDR3 nucleotides are TGTGCCAGCAGCCAACTGCCCATGGGTGCCTCCTACAATGAGCAGTTCTTC. Residues: CASSQLPMGASYNEQFF.

The sample holds one count of this clone. The V call is TRBV4-1, the J call TRBJ2-2, with D possibly matching TRBD1 (6 bases). The V end was cut by 3 bases, the J end by 0 bases, with 23 bases between. The CDR3 sequence is 20 residues long. The germline V gene has CDR1 MGHRA and CDR2 YSYEKL. CDR3 loop: CASSQAPGQGTLSNTGELFF. CDR3 coding DNA: TGCGCCAGCAGCCAGGCCCCGGGACAAGGAACCCTCTCGAACACCGGGGAGCTGTTTTTT.

The chain is built from TRBV5-1 and TRBJ2-2; D may correspond to TRBD1 or TRBD2 (5 bases each). The CDR3 spans 15 residues. V lost 0 bases, J lost 3 bases, and 9 bases lay in between. Per the germline V gene, CDR1 is SGHRS and CDR2 is YFSETQ. For the CDR3, the DNA is TGCGCCAGCAGCTTGGACGGGGCGGACACCGGGGAGCTGTTTTTT. Translating gives CASSLDGADTGELFF.

This chain connects TRBV7-2 to TRBJ2-1; D might be TRBD1 or TRBD2, each matching 5 bases. The V end was cut by 1 base, the J end by 6 bases, with 13 bases between. CDR1 is SGHTA and CDR2 is FQGNSA in the germline V gene. The CDR3 is 15 amino acids. CDR3 sequence: CASSLGDSRGNEQFF. The DNA for the CDR3 is TGTGCCAGCAGCTTAGGAGACAGCCGGGGCAATGAGCAGTTCTTC. The full variable domain, its missing parts supplied by reference TRBV7-2 and TRBJ2-1, is GAGVSQSPSNKVTEKGKDVELRCDPISGHTALYWYRQSLGQGLEFLIYFQGNSAPDKSGLPSDRFSAERTGGSVSTLTIQRTQQEDSAVYLCASSLGDSRGNEQFFGPGTRLTVL.

This clone was counted once. J is TRBJ2-1 and V is TRBV11-3; D might be TRBD2 (6 bases). Per the germline V gene, CDR1 is SGHNT and CDR2 is YENEEA. The CDR3 contains 13 residues. Trimming removed 1 base at V and 9 bases at J, with 10 bases between. CDR3 in amino acids: CASSLGAGFEQFF. CDR3 coding DNA: TGTGCCAGCAGCTTAGGTGCGGGATTTGAGCAGTTCTTC. Combining the CDR3 with reference TRBV11-3 and TRBJ2-1 gives the whole variable domain EAGVVQSPRYKIIEKKQPVAFWCNPISGHNTLYWYLQNLGQGPELLIRYENEEAVDDSQLPKDRFSAERLKGVDSTLKIQPAELGDSAVYLCASSLGAGFEQFFGPGTRLTVL.

V usage is TRBV27 and J usage is TRBJ2-7, with no clear D. V lost 3 bases and J lost 3, with 9 bases in between. The CDR3 runs to 13 residues. Germline V gene data show CDR1 as MNHEY and CDR2 as SMNVEV (reference sequence). The CDR3 here is CASSLKGLYEQYF. The CDR3 DNA sequence: TGTGCCAGCAGTTTGAAGGGTCTCTACGAGCAGTACTTC.

The rearrangement uses TRBV25-1 and TRBJ2-1; no firm D call. This CDR3 has 11 residues. V lost 7 bases to trimming and J lost 0 bases, with 1 base between them. Germline CDR1 MGHDK, CDR2 SYGVNS. Written as DNA, the CDR3 is TGTGCCAGCACCTCCTACAATGAGCAGTTCTTC. Protein product: CASTSYNEQFF.

The chain links TRBV19 to TRBJ2-4; TRBD1 might be the D (7 bases). This CDR3 spans 14 amino acids. Germline CDR1 LNHDA, CDR2 SQIVND (reference sequence). V was pared by 2 bases and J by 7 bases, with 12 bases between. In DNA form, the CDR3 reads TGTGCCAGTAGTATATCCGCAGGGGGGAACATTCAGTACTTC. Its protein product is CASSISAGGNIQYF. Drawing the rest from reference TRBV19 and TRBJ2-4, the complete variable domain is DGGITQSPKYLFRKEGQNVTLSCEQNLNHDAMYWYRQDPGQGLRLIYYSQIVNDFQKGDIAEGYSVSREKKESFPLTVTSAQKNPTAFYLCASSISAGGNIQYFGAGTRLSVL.

This clone was counted between two and nine times. The chain uses TRBV27 and TRBJ2-1; 7 bases line up with TRBD1. J gave up 5 bases and V 1 base, and 2 bases lay outside the gene matches. CDR1 MNHEY and CDR2 SMNVEV come from the germline V gene (reference sequence). CDR3 length: 14 amino acids. The CDR3 spells CASSLFTGDNEQFF. CDR3 DNA: TGTGCCAGCAGTTTATTTACAGGGGACAATGAGCAGTTCTTC.

This rearrangement joins TRBV29-1 to TRBJ2-2; D gene ambiguous. CDR1 is SQVTM, CDR2 ANQGSEA, per germline. The CDR3 extends over 15 amino acids. V was trimmed by 1 base and J by 0 bases, leaving 9 bases between them. The CDR3 DNA reads as TGCAGCGTTGAAGGGATACGGTCGAACACCGGGGAGCTGTTTTTT. This encodes CSVEGIRSNTGELFF.

This clone was seen more than once but under ten times. The V call is TRBV20-1, the J call TRBJ1-4; D call uncertain. There are 11 residues in the CDR3. Between the trimmed V and J ends, which lost 6 bases and 11 bases, there was a span of 13 bases. CDR1 is DFQATT, CDR2 SNEGSKA, per germline (reference sequence). CDR3 DNA: TGCAGTGCAGACCGAGCGGGGAAACTGTTTTTT. Translation: CSADRAGKLFF.

This chain connects TRBV4-3 to TRBJ2-3; the D is unclear. Germline CDR1 reads LGHNA; CDR2 reads YSLEER. The CDR3 has 15 residues. V lost 4 bases, J lost 0 bases, and 11 bases lay in between. CDR3: CASSPGPLSTDTQYF. Here the CDR3 DNA reads TGCGCCAGCAGCCCAGGACCGCTAAGCACAGATACGCAGTATTTT.

The chain is built from TRBV5-5 and TRBJ1-2, with 7 positions matching TRBD1. The germline V gene encodes CDR1 SGHKS and CDR2 YYEKEE (reference sequence). V trimming: 2 bases; J trimming: 4 bases; junction bases outside the gene matches: 5. The CDR3 loop spans 14 amino acids. Here the CDR3 reads CASSFQTGTYGYTF. DNA for the CDR3: TGTGCCAGCAGCTTCCAGACAGGGACCTATGGCTACACCTTC.

The V and J genes are TRBV5-1 and TRBJ2-7, with D perhaps matching TRBD2 (5 bases). The germline CDR1 and CDR2 sequences are SGHRS and YFSETQ. The germline V and J ends were trimmed by 3 bases and 6 bases, with 16 bases remaining between them. The CDR3 covers 14 residues. CDR3 amino acids: CASSSPTNRGEQYF. The CDR3 DNA sequence: TGCGCCAGCAGCTCCCCGACTAACCGGGGCGAGCAGTACTTC.

The chain joins TRBV28 to TRBJ1-2, with D possibly being TRBD1 (5 bases). CDR1 MDHEN and CDR2 SYDVKM come from the germline V gene. V was trimmed by 5 bases and J by 8 bases, leaving 15 bases between them. The CDR3 is made up of 13 amino acids. The DNA for the CDR3 is TGTGCCAGCAGTCCTCCGGGACGGACGGGCTACACCTTC. Translating it yields CASSPPGRTGYTF.

The rearrangement uses TRBV5-1 and TRBJ1-3; D remains unclear. CDR3 length: 14 amino acids. Per the germline V gene, CDR1 is SGHRS and CDR2 is YFSETQ. V lost 0 bases and J 3 bases, leaving 7 bases between the germline ends. The CDR3 DNA reads as TGCGCCAGCAGCTTGGATGTATATGGAAACACCATATATTTT. Translating gives CASSLDVYGNTIYF.

CDR3 protein: CASSQETPGLGGETQYF. CDR3 DNA sequence: TGTGCCAGCAGCCAAGAAACACCGGGACTAGGGGGCGAGACCCAGTACTTC. The chain recombines TRBV4-2 with TRBJ2-5, with D possibly matching TRBD2 (8 bases). V was shortened by 0 bases and J by 5 bases, with 19 bases between the two germline ends. The CDR3 has 17 amino acids. From germline, CDR1 is LGHNA and CDR2 YNFKEQ.